This TCR beta chain was recovered during a study of cytomegalovirus exposure and HLA in healthy donors (dated by TCRdb to between 2016 and 2019). Context from the whole study: An earlier analysis of 587 of the donors reported over 250 Gb of sequence data and 117 million unique TCR beta sequences obtained from around 180 million T cells. Roughly 300 gigabases of sequencing data and 70 million to 100 million unique TCR sequences made up an early release that covered approximately 700 HLA-typed donors. Among the roughly 380 genotyped donors, more than 70% belonged to the genetic ancestry cluster associated with self-reported Caucasian donors. The study was designed to test whether signatures of past pathogen exposure could be identified by cataloging public T cell receptors. The study profiled the T cell repertoires of hundreds of subjects by immunosequencing and related them to cytomegalovirus serostatus. Along with the roughly 700-subject first cohort, a separate validation cohort of over a hundred different subjects was used. The study combined high-throughput TCR immunosequencing, statistical association of individual TCRs with disease status, and machine learning to predict cytomegalovirus infection status. In a later analysis, previously published TCR beta repertoires from several hundred donors were re-analyzed and high-resolution HLA genotyping was added so that TCR occurrence patterns could be studied. The later analysis used no new phenotypic data to find candidate immune exposures, relying instead on TCR beta sequences and their occurrence across donors. In an earlier analysis of 587 of the donors, high-throughput TCR beta sequencing was used to judge whether each TCR beta V gene segment behaved as functional or pseudogenic. Donor age, sex, ethnicity and CMV serostatus were compiled alongside the repertoire data. A later genetic analysis took genome-wide SNP genotypes for 398 of the 666 donors and used that subset as a discovery cohort. Every discovery cohort repertoire had been produced on one sequencing platform. Both class I and class II loci were covered by HLA typing, at four-digit resolution. The number of typed donors differed by locus: roughly 620-630 for A, B, C, DRB1 and DQB1; approximately 520 for DQA1; fewer than 610 for DPA1; and about 470 for DPB1. Because of strong linkage in the cohort, roughly five DR-DQ haplotypes were treated as single units for association and clustering. On average, approximately 250,000 unique TCR beta nucleotide sequences were sequenced per donor among roughly 430 genotyped donors of the cohort, with around 19% of those sequences being non-productive. What the study reported, not specific to this receptor: In vitro tests confirmed that three of the cytomegalovirus-associated TCR beta chains recognize cytomegalovirus antigens. A further reported finding was that TCR beta sequences accurately predicted the HLA-A and HLA-B alleles for most subjects in the first cohort. An earlier analysis of around 600 of the donors showed that most TCR beta V segments appeared in productive rearrangements either about 87% or about 30% of the time, which broadly matched IMGT annotations. Because HLA typing was missing for some donors at each locus, association tests included only the typed subset. When HLA alleles, especially DR and DQ, strongly co-occurred, attributing TCR associations to individual alleles was difficult. A total of about 150 TCR beta chains were listed by the study as associated with cytomegalovirus. In a later analysis, HLA-associated TCR beta chains were found to be more clonally expanded and to have lower generation probabilities than equally common non-associated chains. In a later analysis, TCR association rates were found to vary across HLA loci, with the most associated TCRs seen for DRB1 alleles and the fewest for HLA-C alleles. The authors suggested that the approach could potentially be generalized to other disease states and immunological phenotypes. The cohort was sequenced for TCR beta chains only, and without alpha or paired-chain data the features that could be detected were limited. Most CMV-associated TCR beta chains appeared to be HLA-restricted in a later analysis, and the HLA associations seemed to be driven largely by CMV exposure. In a later analysis, some 18,000 TCR beta sequences were associated with specific HLA alleles at a false discovery rate of 0.05. Presence/absence analyses assumed roughly uniform sequencing depth across donors, an assumption that may not hold. While some public TCRs were present in many individuals, most TCR sequences turned up only very rarely across donors. Because counts were too low, approximately 15 rarely observed V segments, including chromosome 9 orphons, were excluded from the earlier analysis of under 650 of the donors. Cytomegalovirus status was reported to be diagnosed by the classifier with high specificity and sensitivity in both the original and validation cohorts. According to a later analysis, parvovirus B19, influenza, CMV and Epstein-Barr virus appeared linked to several top co-occurrence clusters. For the cohort, immune exposure information was limited to CMV serostatus. In a later genetic analysis, a missense DCLRE1C variant was associated with V-gene and J-gene trimming of TCR beta chains, and the association was replicated in an independent cohort. Because the 87-base-pair reads could not distinguish some IMGT-functional V segments, including TRBV6-2 and TRBV6-3, those segments were excluded. In a later genetic analysis, fewer N-insertions in productive TCRs were reported among donors in an Asian-associated ancestry cluster than the approximately 670-donor mean. Linkage disequilibrium might explain the correlated functional status among segregating V segments, but an unknown experimental factor could not be excluded. A cluster of highly shared sequence variants was judged likely to represent a technical artifact of the sequencing pipeline.

A word on this clone: The specificity of this receptor is unknown. No much larger clone exists at a distance of one base, and base qualities are not known. Other nucleotide sequences in the sample specify the same CDR3.

The library came from the immunoSEQ multiplex PCR assay. A mixture of 60 forward primers for TCR Vbeta segments and 13 reverse primers for TCR Jbeta segments was used in the multiplex PCR. Amplification of the CDR3 region of rearranged TCR beta genes was performed with a multiplex PCR assay on genomic DNA. Amplified TCR beta libraries were sequenced as 87-base-pair reads on the Illumina HiSeq System. The paper's processing steps were these. Across the 500 to 850 repertoires, a later analysis counted 80 million or so unique TCR beta chains, around 10 million of which were shared by at least two donors. A nearest-neighbor algorithm error-corrected the raw reads and collapsed the reads into unique sequences, merging closely related sequences to remove PCR and sequencing errors. CDR3 sequences were aligned to IMGT reference sequences to assign V, D and J gene segments. For a sequence to be retained, a match of at least six nucleotides was required to both a V gene segment and a J gene segment. Rearrangements were classified as productive when the CDR3 lacked stop codons and remained in frame with V and J, and all other rearrangements were classified as non-productive. CDR3 was defined according to IMGT convention as the region running from the second conserved V-encoded cysteine to the conserved J-encoded phenylalanine. Sequences without an unambiguous match to a single V gene segment were excluded from the earlier analysis of about 630 of the donors. An earlier analysis of a few hundred of the donors called V segments functional above 56.7% productive rearrangements and segregating when the between-donor standard deviation exceeded 5%. To diagnose cytomegalovirus status from the catalog of TCR beta chain sequences, a statistical classification framework was built. A later analysis assigned V and J genes by comparing TCR nucleotide sequences with IMGT/GENE-DB human TR gene sequences. The TCRdist pipeline was used in a later analysis to assign CDR3 sequences and most-parsimonious VDJ recombination scenarios. In a later analysis, each TCR beta chain was defined by its CDR3 amino acid sequence together with its V-gene family, and reads lacking a unique V-gene family were excluded. A later analysis removed 550 to 700 highly shared, low-generation-probability nucleotide sequences to deal with suspected cross-contamination and a sequencing artifact. For each public chain, a later analysis derived a clonal expansion index from normalized ranks of inferred template counts within each repertoire. In a later analysis, generation probabilities were computed using a VDJ recombination model fitted to out-of-frame rearrangements, and the results were checked against IGoR. In a later analysis, hypergeometric tests were used to score TCR-TCR, TCR-HLA and TCR-CMV co-occurrence, with a repertoire-size bias correction applied to TCR pairs. In a later analysis, false discovery rates were estimated by permuting HLA or CMV assignments 20 times. In a later analysis, co-occurring TCRs were grouped using DBSCAN, with TCRdist sequence similarity added in when clustering inside HLA-allele-positive subsets. Repertoires with fewer than 30,000 or more than 120,000 public chains, plus five repertoires with anomalous nucleotide sharing, were excluded from co-occurrence clustering. TCRdb took over this immuneACCESS table, retaining in-frame rearrangements with V and J assigned. Such tables are incomplete; in checked studies, under half of the missing clones stem from an unresolved V gene, and the remainder is unexplained. The V and J calls and clone size were taken over from that table, and D and trimming were inferred from the DNA. Counted in this sample were roughly 100,000 clones; around 80% of them appeared once. The ten largest account for about 6.9% of the sample.

The V end loses 6 bases and the J end loses 4 bases, and a stretch of 7 bases separates them. CDR1 is given as SGHTA and CDR2 as FQGNSA, both from the germline V gene. From the cysteine up to the phenylalanine, the CDR3 has a length of 11 residues. Only CDR3 DNA is held: 33 bases, read in frame from base 1. The cohort comprised several hundred healthy bone marrow donors. Cohort members were all nominally healthy when sampled, although unrecorded immune exposures were likely present. The donor tested CMV seropositive, placing the donor among the approximately 290 seropositive members of the cohort. Each donor provided a peripheral blood sample, and peripheral blood mononuclear cells were used for TCR beta sequencing. Genomic DNA extraction from the blood cell samples was performed with the Qiagen DNeasy Blood Extraction Kit.

The specimen was PBMCs. This clonotype was sampled from a man aged 30-40 years in good health and CMV-seropositive. The rearrangement joined TRBV7-2 to TRBJ2-7, with no D gene named confidently. The bases read TGTGCCAGCAGTCCAGCGTACGAGCAGTACTTC. The translation is CASSPAYEQYF.